The rows below give T cell receptor beta chains drawn from one sample of a study of identical twins. Each CDR3 protein is one row after TCRdb ran MiXCR on the 5' RACE reads. The table has some 260,000 distinct CDR3 sequences, over 12% seen once. The sequenced sample was memory (CD45RO+) T cells sorted from blood. The origin of the receptors is a woman aged 18 to 35 in good health. CDR3s leave out the opening cysteine and the closing phenylalanine or tryptophan.

TRBV20-1,SADLRDRGYNEQF
TRBV6-1,ATVHPGQKYEQY
TRBV5-1,ASSLRHRENEQF
TRBV20-1,SATKDRGYEQY
TRBV18,ASSPQGATEAF
TRBV6-1,ASSPRLAGVSDEQY
TRBV20-1,SATGETEAF
TRBV6-1,ATLSRGGAYEQY
TRBV10-3,AISEKGNQPQH
TRBV11-3,ASSLRGFNTEAF
TRBV6-2/TRBV6-3,ASSYTARNNEQF
TRBV11-3,ASSLHSGTDTQY
TRBV6-2/TRBV6-3,ASTQSTSGLVNEQF
TRBV9,ASSVAPGGQYEQY
TRBV18,ASSQSQAQPQH
TRBV10-2,ASSEGRALETQY
TRBV29-1,SVGGTGINTEAF
TRBV10-3,AISEPRVGEQY
TRBV9,ASDEAGEAGELF
TRBV6-2/TRBV6-3,ASSYVREVETQY
TRBV12-3/TRBV12-4,ASSTGTSSQRSNEQF
TRBV29-1,SAAPASSYNEQF
TRBV11-2,ASSLKVGYT
TRBV20-1,SAGGGSYGYT
TRBV9,ASSVDLSGELF
TRBV20-1,SARDPGTDILQY
TRBV2,ASSDRDSSYEQY
TRBV5-1,ASSPGTSRDTQY
TRBV7-8,ASSTRTATYEQY
TRBV6-5,ASSYSMSGGGTDTQY
TRBV5-1,ASNGQGATGANVLT
TRBV11-2,ASSASGTGNNEQF
TRBV4-1,ASSQGYPGSVSYEQY